This T cell receptor beta chain comes out of a study of shared clonotypes between healthy human individuals. V was pared by 0 bases and J by 4 bases, with 7 bases of the junction left unmatched. The CDR3 contains 18 residues. Germline CDR1 is SGHRS and CDR2 is YFSETQ. Those who donated were healthy HIV-negative adults, with no recent acute infections or vaccinations reported. There were only Caucasian adults among the donors, and all lived in Nashville, Tennessee. Deep-level running was used for the assay. Repertoires were generated with immunoSEQ multiplex PCR, while TCRdb's copy carries only in-frame clones and drops some. This table has a few million clones, nearly 97% appearing once.

The genes are TRBV5-1 and TRBJ2-1, with TRBD2 matching over 13 bases. The TCR originated in a young man in good health. Sequenced: naive CD4+ T cells sorted from blood. Subset defined: CD45RA+ positively selected. This chain's CDR3 is CASSLGTSGGVGYNEQFF. CDR3 DNA: TGCGCCAGCAGCTTGGGGACTAGCGGGGGCGTGGGTTACAATGAGCAGTTCTTC.